This T cell receptor (beta chain) was captured in a study of blood T cell repertoires in COVID-19. About the research overall: Sample material is recorded as cDNA or gDNA derived from T cells, B-cell-depleted T cells, or PBMCs.

The length of the CDR3 is 14 residues. Germline CDR1 and CDR2: KGHSH and LQKENI. J was trimmed by 7 bases and V by 2 bases; bases with no gene match: 3. Profiled with immunoSEQ multiplex PCR; TCRdb holds only in-frame clones, not every one. The sample has 110,000 or so clones, around 84% seen once. Sequences were obtained from peripheral blood. The chain employs TRBV18 and TRBJ1-5; the match to TRBD1 covers 9 bases. The sequence was collected from a woman aged 40 to 50 with acute or convalescent COVID-19. CDR3 DNA sequence: TGTGCCAGCTCACCAGTGGACAGGGGCCAGCCCCAGCATTTT. Its protein is CASSPVDRGQPQHF.